The rows below give T cell receptor beta chains drawn from one sample of a study of cytomegalovirus exposure and HLA in healthy donors. Measured with immunoSEQ multiplex PCR; TCRdb has only the in-frame clones, and not every one. The sample lists over 110,000 clones; 82% were seen once. The sequenced sample was PBMCs. These receptors came from a male donor in good health and CMV-seronegative. The conserved cysteine and the conserved F or W are not part of the CDR3 here. The order of the fields is D gene, V gene, clone size, CDR3 protein. D genes are given only for firm matches. Rows give clone size only sometimes, using once, few, many, or a class for an expanded clone.

d_gene: TRBD1; v_gene: TRBV2; abundance: -; CDR3aa: ASSAPDRGKGEQY
d_gene: TRBD2; v_gene: TRBV6-4; abundance: -; CDR3aa: ASSDLAGGPTDTQY
d_gene: -; v_gene: TRBV4-1; abundance: -; CDR3aa: ASSQEGSEQF
d_gene: -; v_gene: TRBV6-5; abundance: -; CDR3aa: APGGIQPQH
d_gene: TRBD2; v_gene: TRBV30; abundance: -; CDR3aa: AWRAGVATDTQY
d_gene: TRBD2; v_gene: TRBV7-2; abundance: once; CDR3aa: ASSPVGSGAYEQY
d_gene: TRBD1; v_gene: TRBV29-1; abundance: once; CDR3aa: SVSRQGYGYT
d_gene: -; v_gene: TRBV4-1; abundance: few; CDR3aa: ASSQISETKLF
d_gene: TRBD2; v_gene: TRBV2; abundance: -; CDR3aa: ASSPGTSANTGELF
d_gene: TRBD2; v_gene: TRBV9; abundance: once; CDR3aa: ASSVEGMTSVGETQY
d_gene: -; v_gene: TRBV19; abundance: -; CDR3aa: ASSMGRGGQPQH
d_gene: TRBD2; v_gene: TRBV7-2; abundance: -; CDR3aa: ASSSLGLAGAPDTQY
d_gene: TRBD1; v_gene: TRBV11-2; abundance: -; CDR3aa: ASSMPGQVGETQY
d_gene: TRBD2; v_gene: TRBV4-3; abundance: -; CDR3aa: ASSQRLGEGEQY
d_gene: TRBD1; v_gene: TRBV9; abundance: -; CDR3aa: ASSVGQGRETQY
d_gene: TRBD1; v_gene: TRBV2; abundance: -; CDR3aa: ASSELDRELNEQF
d_gene: -; v_gene: TRBV27; abundance: -; CDR3aa: ASSSDSRNTGELF
d_gene: TRBD1; v_gene: TRBV18; abundance: -; CDR3aa: ASSPDRLGEQY
d_gene: TRBD2; v_gene: TRBV7-8; abundance: once; CDR3aa: ASSYRGRDHEQY
d_gene: TRBD1; v_gene: TRBV7-9; abundance: once; CDR3aa: ASSLPQGAAF
d_gene: -; v_gene: TRBV19; abundance: -; CDR3aa: ASTDRGLRWDTQY
d_gene: -; v_gene: TRBV12-5; abundance: -; CDR3aa: ASGLESARVALYSNQPQH
d_gene: -; v_gene: TRBV10-3; abundance: -; CDR3aa: AISESLVGEDTIY
d_gene: -; v_gene: TRBV2; abundance: -; CDR3aa: ASSDRGGGTDTQY
d_gene: TRBD1; v_gene: TRBV6-5; abundance: -; CDR3aa: ASSLGTDLDEQF
d_gene: -; v_gene: TRBV6-5; abundance: -; CDR3aa: ASSYSTPIGELF
d_gene: -; v_gene: TRBV7-8; abundance: -; CDR3aa: ASSLVTGGRVDNEQF
d_gene: -; v_gene: TRBV20-1; abundance: -; CDR3aa: SAPYITQY